The 29 T cell receptor beta chains given below trace back to one sample, sequenced in a study of T cells in Graves' hyperthyroidism and ophthalmopathy. TCR beta CDR3 regions were amplified from RNA transcripts. In the first-round RT-PCR of the TCR CDR3, the HTBI primer set was used. MiXCR, run by TCRdb on the multiplex PCR reads, gives a single entry per CDR3 protein. The sample lists 190,000 or so distinct CDR3 sequences, about 16% occurring once. Sequencing was carried out using blood. Every receptor here comes from a man aged 40-55 years with Graves' hyperthyroidism.

The genes are TRBV7-2 and TRBJ2-6; D not resolved. V was trimmed by 5 bases and J by 4 bases, leaving 12 bases between them. This CDR3 is 15 amino acids long. Germline assignment: CDR1 SGHTA and CDR2 FQGNSA. The CDR3 region is CASSQWSSGANVLTF. Here the CDR3 DNA reads TGTGCCAGCAGCCAGTGGTCATCCGGGGCCAACGTCCTGACTTTC.

This clonotype has ten or more counts. This sequence joins TRBV7-2 and TRBJ2-7; no clear D. V was shortened by 1 base and J by 6 bases, with 13 bases between the two germline ends. The CDR3 has 14 residues. The germline CDR1 and CDR2 sequences are SGHTA and FQGNSA. This CDR3 is CASSLDLPLGEQYF. In nucleotides, the CDR3 is TGTGCCAGCAGCTTAGATCTTCCCCTGGGCGAGCAGTACTTC.

Remarks on this clonotype: One end of the junction does not line up with germline, which may come from a read error. The rearrangement links TRBV20-1 to TRBJ1-3; a weak D match, TRBD1 (5 bases). CDR1 is DFQATT and CDR2 is SNEGSKA in the germline V gene (reference sequence). The CDR3 sequence is 14 residues long. The CDR3 nucleotides read TGCAGTGCTAGACAGGGTATTTCTGGAAACGCCATATATTTT. Translating gives CSARQGISGNAIYF.

This clonotype came up many times. The rearrangement uses TRBV30 and TRBJ2-4; D perhaps matches TRBD1 (5 bases). Trimming pared 2 bases from V and 9 bases from J, leaving 11 bases between. The CDR3 loop spans 12 amino acids. Looked up from germline, CDR1 is GTSNPN and CDR2 is SVGIG (reference sequence). This CDR3 is CAWSLQGGIQYF. CDR3 nucleotide sequence: TGTGCCTGGAGTCTCCAGGGCGGCATTCAGTACTTC.

This clonotype was recorded many times. The CDR3 loop is CASSQDPQIEAFF. Here the CDR3 DNA reads TGTGCCAGCAGCCAAGATCCCCAGATTGAAGCTTTCTTT. The V gene is TRBV3-2, the J gene TRBJ1-1. TRBV3-2 is an annotated pseudogene. CDR3 length: 13 residues.

This clonotype was recorded many times. The V call is TRBV3-1, the J call TRBJ2-7; D unresolved. The germline CDR1 and CDR2 sequences are LGHDT and YNNKEL (reference sequence). This CDR3 is built from 12 residues. Trimming took off 0 bases at V and 5 bases at J, with 5 bases between the two ends. The CDR3 nucleotides are TGTGCCAGCAGCCAAGATCGCGACGAGCAGTACTTC. The encoded protein is CASSQDRDEQYF.

The V gene is TRBV7-3, the J gene TRBJ2-7, with D possibly matching TRBD2 (5 bases). Trimming stripped 2 bases from V and 3 bases from J, with 11 bases between. The CDR3 is 14 amino acids. CDR1 and CDR2 (germline): SGHTA, FQGTGA. Here the CDR3 reads CASSLGGRDYEQYF. Written as DNA, the CDR3 is TGTGCCAGCAGCTTAGGAGGTCGGGACTACGAGCAGTACTTC.

In its sample, this clonotype was seen many times. J is TRBJ1-4 and V is TRBV20-1, with D possibly being TRBD1 (6 bases). Trimming took off 6 bases at V and 8 bases at J, with 19 bases between the two ends. The CDR3 covers 14 residues. Germline assignment: CDR1 DFQATT and CDR2 SNEGSKA (reference sequence). CDR3 bases: TGCAGTGCACAAACAGGGTCGGGCTTGGAAAAACTGTTTTTT. This encodes CSAQTGSGLEKLFF.

The table lists this clonotype with many counts. The rearrangement uses TRBV2 and TRBJ1-1, with 9 nucleotides matching TRBD1. Germline-derived CDR1 and CDR2 are SNHLY and FYNNEI. This CDR3 region has 14 residues. Losses at the gene ends were 4 bases for V and 1 base for J; bases not matched to a gene: 1. Here the CDR3 DNA reads TGTGCCAGCAGTGGGGACAGGGCGAACACTGAAGCTTTCTTT. Translating gives CASSGDRANTEAFF.

This clonotype showed up many times. CDR3 loop: CASSFHWMPQHF. The DNA of the CDR3 is TGTGCCAGCAGCTTTCATTGGATGCCCCAGCATTTT. The chain joins TRBV7-2 to TRBJ1-5; D unresolved. The ends were cut back, 3 bases at V and 9 bases at J, with 9 bases in the middle. Germline lookup yields CDR1 SGHTA and CDR2 FQGNSA. This CDR3 contains 12 residues.

This clonotype has more than one count but fewer than ten. One end of the junction varies from germline; a read error may be responsible. The CDR3 DNA reads TGTGCCAGCAGCGACTTGTCCGGGGAGCTGTTTTTT. Translation gives CASSDLSGELFF. The J gene is TRBJ2-2, the V gene TRBV6-4; the D is unclear. The CDR3 is 12 amino acids. Germline V lookup: CDR1 MRHNA, CDR2 SNTAGT.

This clonotype was seen a handful of times. This chain links TRBV12-3 or TRBV12-4 with TRBJ2-2; D may match TRBD1 or TRBD2 (5 bases each). The CDR3 runs to 13 residues. The V end was cut by 8 bases, the J end by 2 bases, with 9 bases between. CDR3 sequence reads: CASLGDNTGELFF. The CDR3 DNA is TGTGCCAGCTTGGGGGATAACACCGGGGAGCTGTTTTTT.

The CDR3 DNA sequence: TGTGCCAGCAGCGTAGTGGGTATGGCAGATACGCAGTATTTT. It encodes CASSVVGMADTQYF. V gene TRBV9 combines with J gene TRBJ2-3; D remains unclear. V lost 0 bases and J lost 4, with 9 bases in between. The CDR3 length is 14 residues. Germline loops: CDR1 SGDLS, CDR2 YYNGEE.

This clonotype was detected many times. The chain combines TRBV5-1 with TRBJ2-2; the D gene is possibly TRBD1 (6 bases). CDR3 length: 15 amino acids. Trimming removed 0 bases at V and 4 bases at J, with 10 bases between. Germline V CDR1 and CDR2: SGHRS, YFSETQ. CDR3 in DNA: TGCGCCAGCAGCTTGGTCCAGGGGTTCACCGGGGAGCTGTTTTTT. It translates to CASSLVQGFTGELFF.

This clonotype was recorded many times. The rearrangement uses TRBV28 and TRBJ2-5, with TRBD1 identical over 7 bases. The CDR3 covers 14 residues. The trim removed 4 bases at V and 2 bases at J, leaving 4 bases unmatched. The germline V gene has CDR1 MDHEN and CDR2 SYDVKM. In DNA, the CDR3 is TGTGCCAGCAGTTCGCCGGGACAGCAAGAGACCCAGTACTTC. This translates into CASSSPGQQETQYF.

This chain connects TRBV4-1 to TRBJ1-5; D is undetermined. The germline gives CDR1 MGHRA, CDR2 YSYEKL. V was shortened by 0 bases and J by 4 bases, with 10 bases between the two germline ends. The CDR3 extends over 15 amino acids. CDR3 DNA sequence: TGCGCCAGCAGCCAAGATGGCCAGTATAATCAGCCCCAGCATTTT. Its protein product is CASSQDGQYNQPQHF.

This clonotype came up many times. V is TRBV28 and J is TRBJ1-5, with a weak D call TRBD1 (5 bases). This CDR3 has 12 amino acids. Looked up from germline, CDR1 is MDHEN and CDR2 is SYDVKM. V shed 9 bases and J shed 3 bases, with 9 bases lying between them. The CDR3 DNA reads as TGTGCCAGTATCAGGGCCAATCAGCCCCAGCATTTT. Amino acid sequence: CASIRANQPQHF.

This clonotype was recorded many times. The CDR3, as DNA: TGTGCCAGCAGCGGGGTGGTGAGCACAGATACGCAGTATTTT. Translating gives CASSGVVSTDTQYF. The chain is built from TRBV7-9 and TRBJ2-3, with D unclear. Germline-derived CDR1 and CDR2 are SEHNR and FQNEAQ (reference sequence). The CDR3 loop spans 14 amino acids. Trimming removed 5 bases at V and 0 bases at J, with 9 bases between.

V gene TRBV19 combines with J gene TRBJ2-1, with TRBD1 matching 11 bases. Looked up from germline, CDR1 is LNHDA and CDR2 is SQIVND (reference sequence). Trimming at V came to 7 bases and at J to 1 base, leaving 6 bases not matched to a gene. The CDR3 extends over 16 amino acids. CDR3 in DNA: TGTGCCAGTAACCGTGGGACAGGGGGATCCTACAATGAGCAGTTCTTC. Residues: CASNRGTGGSYNEQFF.

The sample holds a few counts of this clonotype. The J gene is TRBJ1-3, the V gene TRBV18, with D possibly being TRBD1 (5 bases). Germline V gene data show CDR1 as KGHSH and CDR2 as LQKENI. V was pared by 2 bases and J by 7 bases, with 12 bases between. This CDR3 has 14 amino acids. The CDR3 DNA reads as TGTGCCAGCTCACCAATGAGGGACGGGAACACCATATATTTT. It yields the protein CASSPMRDGNTIYF.

This chain connects TRBV5-1 to TRBJ2-5, with 8 nucleotides matching TRBD1. Germline V lookup: CDR1 SGHRS, CDR2 YFSETQ. The CDR3 length is 17 residues. The J segment lost 3 bases and the V segment lost 4 bases, leaving 14 bases of the junction unmatched. The CDR3, as DNA: TGCGCCAGCAGCCCCGAGGGGGCGACAGGGGACGAAGAGACCCAGTACTTC. Protein: CASSPEGATGDEETQYF.

The CDR3 nucleotides are TGTGCCAGCAGTCCCGGTAGGGAGGCCAAAAACATTCAGTACTTC. It codes for CASSPGREAKNIQYF. The chain is built from TRBV12-3 or TRBV12-4 and TRBJ2-4; weak D call: TRBD2 (5 bases). The CDR3 totals 15 residues. V lost 5 bases to trimming and J lost 1 base, with 12 bases between them.

Notes on this clonotype: Because the CDR3 is missing its conserved closing phenylalanine or tryptophan, this is likely a read error. This chain uses TRBV5-6 with TRBJ1-2; D remains unclear. The germline V gene has CDR1 SGHDT and CDR2 YYEEEE. V was cut by 4 bases and J by 4 bases, with 20 bases left in between. The CDR3 covers 16 residues. The CDR3 spells CASSGRGVGLIYGYTV. DNA for the CDR3: TGTGCCAGCAGCGGGCGGGGTGTGGGCCTCATCTATGGCTACACCGTC.

The rearrangement uses TRBV6-2 or TRBV6-3 and TRBJ1-2; 10 positions agree with TRBD1. The CDR3 spans 16 residues. CDR1 MNHEY and CDR2 SVGEGT come from the germline V gene. The V gene end was trimmed by 10 bases and the J gene end by 8 bases; junction bases not matched to a gene: 19. The CDR3 here is CATKPLEFGTGDGYTF. The CDR3 DNA reads TGTGCCACCAAGCCTTTAGAGTTCGGGACAGGGGACGGCTACACCTTC.

This clonotype showed up many times. This rearrangement joins TRBV4-3 to TRBJ2-7, with 7 bases identical to TRBD1. CDR1 is LGHNA, CDR2 YSLEER, per germline. The CDR3 is made up of 15 amino acids. V was clipped by 3 bases and J by 2 bases; unmatched bases: 7. The CDR3, as DNA: TGCGCCAGCAGCCACTCAGACAGGGCTACCTACGAGCAGTACTTC. This encodes CASSHSDRATYEQYF.

This clonotype was seen ten or more times. The CDR3 spells CASTTNPGETQYF. CDR3 DNA sequence: TGTGCCAGCACCACAAACCCGGGAGAGACCCAGTACTTC. The genes are TRBV7-2 and TRBJ2-5; no reliable D call. V dropped 7 bases and J dropped 4 bases, with 13 bases sitting between them. In germline, CDR1 is SGHTA, CDR2 FQGNSA. CDR3 length: 13 amino acids.

The sample holds many counts of this clonotype. The gene calls are TRBV4-1 and TRBJ1-1; D uncertain. Deletions cut 1 base from V and 4 bases from J, with 10 bases between. Germline CDR1 and CDR2: MGHRA and YSYEKL. The CDR3 runs 14 residues. The CDR3 nucleotides read TGCGCCAGCAGCCAAGCGTCCCGGAGCACTGAAGCTTTCTTT. The encoded protein is CASSQASRSTEAFF.

This clonotype was detected only a few times. This chain connects TRBV4-3 to TRBJ2-3, with 7 bases that match TRBD2. CDR1 is LGHNA, CDR2 YSLEER, per germline. The ends lost 3 bases at V and 0 bases at J; junction bases unmatched: 9. This CDR3 comprises 17 residues. The CDR3 bases are TGCGCCAGCAGCCAGACCCCGACTAGCCTGAGCACAGATACGCAGTATTTT. Residues: CASSQTPTSLSTDTQYF.

This clonotype came up many times. The chain combines TRBV29-1 with TRBJ2-7; D is possibly TRBD2 (5 bases). The CDR3 sequence is 12 residues long. V was pared by 2 bases and J by 4 bases, with 9 bases between. Germline V gene sequence: CDR1 SQVTM, CDR2 ANQGSEA. In DNA form, the CDR3 reads TGCAGCGTTGAACAGACGGGGTACGAGCAGTACTTC. Its protein product is CSVEQTGYEQYF.